This T cell receptor beta chain appears in the sequencing data of a study of early T cells in non-severe SARS-CoV-2 infection. Study-level background: Chains were unpaired, as sequencing was done on bulk RNA from unsorted whole blood. Study-wide points: Matching with VDJdb favored anti-spike CD8 responses (missing private and CD4 specificities).

Separate cDNA molecules each had unique molecular identifiers attached to them. Each CDR3 protein gets one entry after TCRdb re-called the 5' RACE reads with MiXCR. The data hold 95,000 to 120,000 distinct CDR3 sequences, with roughly an eighth observed a single time. There are a few counts of this clonotype. Its cognate antigen is unknown. V dropped 5 bases and J dropped 5 bases, with 16 bases sitting between them. The CDR3 is 14 amino acids. The germline CDR1 and CDR2 sequences are PRHDT and FYEKMQ (reference sequence). Source material: whole blood. The TCR comes from an adult who was a healthcare worker with PCR-confirmed SARS-CoV-2 infection or an uninfected control (not recorded which). The chain couples TRBV13 to TRBJ2-7; either TRBD1 or TRBD2 may fit D (5 bases each). CDR3 DNA: TGTGCCAGCAGCCCATTATCTCCGGGACACGAGCAGTACTTC. Amino acid sequence: CASSPLSPGHEQYF.